This T cell receptor beta chain was captured in a study of blood T cell repertoires in COVID-19. Across the study: Collection of acute and convalescent COVID-19 samples took place in the United States, Italy and Spain. PBMCs, B-cell-depleted T cells, or T cells provided the cDNA or gDNA that made up the material.

Germline assignment: CDR1 SGHRS and CDR2 YFSETQ. The CDR3 sequence is 11 residues long. The V end was cut by 8 bases, the J end by 3 bases, with 5 bases between. In the study's own analysis: Nucleated cell number was recorded as an estimate derived from reference gene primer amplification. TCRdb's copy holds only in-frame clones and misses some; the assay was immunoSEQ multiplex PCR. Clonal size and the V and J genes are those of that table, whereas D and trimming came from the DNA. This table holds 150,000 to 200,000 clones, about 74% found once. The V gene is TRBV5-1, the J gene TRBJ2-2; unclear D gene. The TCR comes from a woman of 80 years or more with acute or convalescent COVID-19. Sequencing was done on a sample of peripheral blood. The CDR3 DNA is TGCGCCAGAGAGGACACCGGGGAGCTGTTTTTT. It specifies CAREDTGELFF. Drawing the rest from reference TRBV5-1 and TRBJ2-2, the complete variable domain is KAGVTQTPRYLIKTRGQQVTLSCSPISGHRSVSWYQQTPGQGLQFLFEYFSETQRNKGNFPGRFSGRQFSNSRSEMNVSTLELGDSALYLCAREDTGELFFGEGSRLTVL.